The T cell receptor (beta chain) described here comes from a study of blood T cell repertoires in COVID-19. TCRdb keeps only in-frame clones here, not all; method: immunoSEQ multiplex PCR. The sample lists 300,000 to 400,000 clones; about 90% were seen once. Looked up from germline, CDR1 is SNHLY and CDR2 is FYNNEI. V lost 0 bases and J lost 8; bases outside the gene matches: 15. The CDR3 loop spans 18 amino acids. The sequenced sample consisted of peripheral blood. V usage is TRBV2 and J usage is TRBJ2-2; TRBD2 agrees at 7 bases. This clonotype was sampled from a woman aged 18-29 years who had recovered from COVID-19. CDR3 in DNA: TGTGCCAGCAGTGAAGCGCAGTGGACTAGAAAGAGGTCTGGGGAGCTGTTTTTT. Its translation is CASSEAQWTRKRSGELFF.